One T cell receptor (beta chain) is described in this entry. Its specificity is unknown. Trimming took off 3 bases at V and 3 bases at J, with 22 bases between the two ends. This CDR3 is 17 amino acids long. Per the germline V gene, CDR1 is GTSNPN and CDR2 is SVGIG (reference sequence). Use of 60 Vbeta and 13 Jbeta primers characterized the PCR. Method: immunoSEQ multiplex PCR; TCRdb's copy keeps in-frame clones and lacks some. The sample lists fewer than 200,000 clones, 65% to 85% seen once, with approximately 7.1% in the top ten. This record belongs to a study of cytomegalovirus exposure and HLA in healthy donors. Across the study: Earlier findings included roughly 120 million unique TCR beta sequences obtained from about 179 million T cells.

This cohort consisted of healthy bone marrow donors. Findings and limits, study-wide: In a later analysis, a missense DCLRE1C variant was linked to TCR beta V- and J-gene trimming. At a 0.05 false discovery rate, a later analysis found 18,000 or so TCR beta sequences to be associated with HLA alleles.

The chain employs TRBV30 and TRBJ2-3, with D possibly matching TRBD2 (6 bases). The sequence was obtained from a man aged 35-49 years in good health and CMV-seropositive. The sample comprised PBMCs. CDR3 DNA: TGTGCCTGGAGAAGGGACCCTGGAGGGTCTGGTACAGATACGCAGTATTTT. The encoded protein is CAWRRDPGGSGTDTQYF.